This T cell receptor (beta chain) was profiled in a study of cytomegalovirus exposure and HLA in healthy donors. Findings and caveats of the study: The listing of roughly 160 TCR beta chains classed them as cytomegalovirus-associated.

The repertoire was sequenced with immunoSEQ multiplex PCR; TCRdb's copy has only in-frame clones and lacks some. Of some 120,000 clones in the sample, 89% are singletons; the top ten hold roughly 2%. As to this clone: The antigen remains undetermined.

The junction had 1 base not matched to a gene; V was cut back by 2 bases and J by 1 base. CDR1 is MNHEY, CDR2 SMNVEV, per germline (reference sequence). CDR3 size: 15 residues. An approximately 130-subject validation cohort, separate from the 666-subject first cohort, supplied the donors. This chain connects TRBV27 to TRBJ2-3; 9 bases are shared with TRBD1. The sequence came from a woman younger than 30 in good health and CMV-seronegative. Sequenced input: PBMCs. The CDR3, as DNA: TGTGCCAGCAGTTTAGGGGACAGGGGCACAGATACGCAGTATTTT. Translating gives CASSLGDRGTDTQYF.